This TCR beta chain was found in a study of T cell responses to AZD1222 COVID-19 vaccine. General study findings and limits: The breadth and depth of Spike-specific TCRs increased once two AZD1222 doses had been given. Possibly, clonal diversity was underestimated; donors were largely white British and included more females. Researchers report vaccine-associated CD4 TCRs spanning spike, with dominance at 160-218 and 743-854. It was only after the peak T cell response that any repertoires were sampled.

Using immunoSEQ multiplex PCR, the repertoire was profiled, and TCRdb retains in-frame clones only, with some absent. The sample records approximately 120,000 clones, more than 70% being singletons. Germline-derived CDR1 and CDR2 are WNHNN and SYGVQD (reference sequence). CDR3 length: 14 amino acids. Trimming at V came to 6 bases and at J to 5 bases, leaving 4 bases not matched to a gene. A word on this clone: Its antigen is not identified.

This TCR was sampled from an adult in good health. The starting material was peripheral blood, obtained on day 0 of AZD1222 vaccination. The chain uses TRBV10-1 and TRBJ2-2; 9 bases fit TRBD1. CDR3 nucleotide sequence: TGCGCCAGCAGAAGGGACAGGGCGACCGGGGAGCTGTTTTTT. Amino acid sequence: CASRRDRATGELFF.